Below are 14 T cell receptor beta chains sequenced from a single sample in a study of cytomegalovirus exposure and HLA in healthy donors (dated by TCRdb to the late 2010s). Libraries were built with the immunoSEQ multiplex PCR assay. The table comes from immuneACCESS by way of TCRdb, which keeps in-frame sequences with V and J called. Part of the clones is missing from these tables; in studies checked, under half for an unresolved V gene and the rest for unknown reasons. Across this sample there are around 140,000 clones, with around nine tenths seen only once. The ten largest clonotypes hold 8.5% to 9.5% of the sample. The sequenced material came from PBMCs. The receptor set was obtained from a man aged 18 to 30 in good health and CMV-seropositive.

The CDR3 DNA follows: TGTGCCAGTGGAGAGGGGAGGGAGGTCCACGAGCAGTACTTC. This codes for CASGEGREVHEQYF. The J gene is TRBJ2-7, the V gene TRBV19, with TRBD2 matching over 7 bases. Trimming took 8 bases from V and 5 from J; bases not matched to a gene: 12. The CDR3 is 14 residues long. Germline V gives CDR1 LNHDA, CDR2 SQIVND (reference sequence).

This sequence joins TRBV5-1 and TRBJ1-5; D is perhaps TRBD1 (5 bases). Trimming took 0 bases from V and 2 from J, leaving 9 bases between them. Germline loops: CDR1 SGHRS, CDR2 YFSETQ. The CDR3 is 15 amino acids. The CDR3 DNA reads TGCGCCAGCAGCTTGGAAGGGGAGGGCAATCAGCCCCAGCATTTT. As protein: CASSLEGEGNQPQHF.

This chain joins TRBV19 and TRBJ1-1; D is unclear. The CDR3 runs to 11 residues. With 8 bases removed from V and 5 bases from J, the gap between germline ends came to 9 bases. Germline lookup yields CDR1 LNHDA and CDR2 SQIVND (reference sequence). CDR3 region: CASLSGTEAFF. CDR3 nucleotides: TGTGCCAGTCTATCAGGAACTGAAGCTTTCTTT.

CDR3 loop: CASSDGAGGIRISYEQYF. CDR3 nucleotide sequence: TGCGCCAGCAGTGATGGAGCGGGTGGAATCCGGATCTCCTACGAGCAGTACTTC. The chain combines TRBV10-2 with TRBJ2-7, with TRBD2 as a possible D gene (6 bases). Germline assignment: CDR1 WSHSY and CDR2 SAAADI. This CDR3 is built from 18 residues. V was pared by 3 bases and J by 0 bases, with 21 bases between.

A single count supports this clone. Other DNA sequences within the sample encode an identical CDR3. This sequence joins TRBV20-1 and TRBJ2-7, with unresolved D. Trimming shortened V by 3 bases and J by 1 base, and 4 bases separated the two germline ends. There are 11 residues in the CDR3. The germline V gene has CDR1 DFQATT and CDR2 SNEGSKA (reference sequence). The CDR3 DNA follows: TGCAGTGCTAGTCGGTCCTACGAGCAGTACTTC. Protein product: CSASRSYEQYF.

The chain combines TRBV25-1 with TRBJ2-3, with D possibly TRBD2 on 5 matching bases. Germline CDR1 and CDR2: MGHDK and SYGVNS. The CDR3 extends over 14 amino acids. Trimming cost V 4 bases and J 0 bases, with 8 bases left between them. The chain's CDR3 is CASSASGSTDTQYF. CDR3 coding DNA: TGTGCCAGCAGTGCAAGCGGAAGCACAGATACGCAGTATTTT.

The chain carries TRBV5-1 and TRBJ2-2; TRBD2 aligns across 12 bases. CDR3 length: 17 amino acids. Germline V gene data show CDR1 as SGHRS and CDR2 as YFSETQ. V lost 0 bases, J lost 6 bases, and 6 bases stayed unmatched. The CDR3 region is CASSLAAGLAGAGELFF. In nucleotides, the CDR3 is TGCGCCAGCAGCTTGGCCGCGGGACTAGCGGGTGCCGGGGAGCTGTTTTTT.

This clone was seen just once. This sequence joins TRBV5-1 and TRBJ1-1; 7 positions agree with TRBD1. With 6 bases clipped from V and 8 bases from J, the junction kept 13 bases outside the gene matches. The length of the CDR3 is 14 residues. Per germline, CDR1 SGHRS and CDR2 YFSETQ. The CDR3 reads CASKDDPGTAEAFF. DNA of the CDR3: TGCGCCAGCAAGGACGACCCGGGGACAGCAGAAGCTTTCTTT. The variable domain in full, with the rest retrieved from reference TRBV5-1 and TRBJ1-1, is KAGVTQTPRYLIKTRGQQVTLSCSPISGHRSVSWYQQTPGQGLQFLFEYFSETQRNKGNFPGRFSGRQFSNSRSEMNVSTLELGDSALYLCASKDDPGTAEAFFGQGTRLTVV.

This chain links TRBV5-4 with TRBJ1-2; 11 bases align to TRBD1. Per the germline V gene, CDR1 is SGHNT and CDR2 is YYREEE (reference sequence). Germline trimming cut 4 bases from V and 8 bases from J; bases unmatched to any gene: 10. The CDR3 runs to 15 residues. The CDR3 region has the DNA TGTGCCAGCAGCCAGAGGGGGACAGGGGGGAAAGGCTACACCTTC. This sequence encodes CASSQRGTGGKGYTF.

The chain has TRBV10-3 and TRBJ2-1, with TRBD2 matching over 7 bases. Trimming at V came to 0 bases and at J to 2 bases, leaving 4 bases not matched to a gene. The germline V gene has CDR1 ENHRY and CDR2 SYGVKD. The CDR3 sequence is 16 residues long. CDR3 nucleotide sequence: TGTGCCATCAGTGAGTCGGGAGGGTCGACCTACAATGAGCAGTTCTTC. Its protein is CAISESGGSTYNEQFF.

The rearrangement links TRBV7-8 to TRBJ2-1; a weak D match, TRBD2 (5 bases). Germline V gives CDR1 SGHVS, CDR2 FQNEAQ. The V and J ends lost 6 bases and 5 bases respectively, with 14 bases between them. The CDR3 is made up of 14 amino acids. In DNA, the CDR3 is TGTGCCAGCAGGGACGGGATTTTCAACAATGAGCAGTTCTTC. Translated, it gives CASRDGIFNNEQFF.

The chain carries TRBV20-1 and TRBJ1-2, with D hard to call. The CDR3 loop spans 10 amino acids. The V end lost 6 bases, the J end lost 6 bases, and 8 bases lay between the germline ends. Germline CDR1 and CDR2: DFQATT and SNEGSKA (reference sequence). The CDR3 region is CSAYSNGYTF. The CDR3 coding sequence is TGCAGTGCGTACAGCAATGGCTACACCTTC.

The chain is built from TRBV6-4 and TRBJ2-7; D not resolved. The CDR3 extends over 15 amino acids. Germline-derived CDR1 and CDR2 are MRHNA and SNTAGT. The germline V and J ends were trimmed by 2 bases and 4 bases, with 15 bases remaining between them. DNA for the CDR3: TGTGCCAGCAGTGACCTCAGTGTCGTTCCTTACGAGCAGTACTTC. It is translated as CASSDLSVVPYEQYF.

This clone was observed a few times. The V gene is TRBV6-1, the J gene TRBJ2-7; TRBD1 matches at 10 bases. V lost 11 bases and J lost 3; bases outside the gene matches: 10. The CDR3 contains 14 residues. Germline values: CDR1 MNHNS, CDR2 SASEGT. CDR3 coding DNA: TGTGCCTGCCCGGACGGACAGGGGGACTACGAGCAGTACTTC. It codes for CACPDGQGDYEQYF.